Below, 27 T cell receptor beta chains from the same sample are listed, as sequenced in a study of CD8+CD57+ T cells in acquired aplastic anemia. Genomic DNA constituted the template upon which TCR beta VDJ and CDR3 profiling was performed. TCRdb processed the reads anew with MiXCR; each CDR3 protein has one entry. Of 400,000 to 450,000 distinct CDR3 sequences listed, under 80% are singletons. The sequenced sample was sorted CD4+, CD8+, or CD8+CD57+ T cells (not recorded which) from PBMCs. These TCRs come from a human donor in good health, serving as a control.

The chain combines TRBV20-1 with TRBJ2-7; tentatively, D is TRBD1 (7 bases). Germline-derived CDR1 and CDR2 are DFQATT and SNEGSKA (reference sequence). The CDR3 loop spans 15 amino acids. Trimming removed 5 bases from V and 0 bases from J, with 17 bases in between. CDR3 region: CSAPLTGRPSYEQYF. CDR3 DNA sequence: TGCAGTGCTCCCTTGACAGGGAGGCCCTCCTACGAGCAGTACTTC.

Points on this clonotype: At one of its ends the junction is not consistent with the germline gene, which may arise from a read error. CDR3 in DNA: TGTGCCATCAGTGACGGCTGCCGCGCGGAGACCCAGTACTTC. Protein product: CAISDGCRAETQYF. The V and J genes are TRBV6-1 and TRBJ2-5; unclear D gene. The germline V gene has CDR1 MNHNS and CDR2 SASEGT. The CDR3 contains 14 residues.

Note on this clonotype: This may be a read error, as it is one base from a much larger clone. V gene TRBV12-3 or TRBV12-4 combines with J gene TRBJ2-2; D gene uncertain. V lost 6 bases and J 5 bases, leaving 10 bases between the germline ends. This CDR3 contains 13 residues. CDR3 DNA sequence: TGTGCCAGCAGACAGAGGCCTACCGGGGAGCTGTTTTTT. It codes for CASRQRPTGELFF.

This clonotype was observed many times. This chain joins TRBV30 and TRBJ1-2; D uncertain. V lost 4 bases and J 3 bases, leaving 12 bases between the germline ends. Germline loops: CDR1 GTSNPN, CDR2 SVGIG (reference sequence). The CDR3 covers 13 residues. The CDR3 DNA sequence: TGTGCCTGGATCCGGGGAGAGGACTATGGCTACACCTTC. Amino acids: CAWIRGEDYGYTF.

The V gene is TRBV24-1, the J gene TRBJ2-2; TRBD2 matches at 7 bases. J lost 5 bases, V lost 3 bases, and 8 bases had no gene match. The length of the CDR3 is 16 residues. Germline assignment: CDR1 KGHDR and CDR2 SFDVKD. The CDR3 coding sequence is TGTGCCACCAGTGATCCCTTCGCGGGGGATACCGGGGAGCTGTTTTTT. The encoded protein is CATSDPFAGDTGELFF.

The chain carries TRBV5-8 and TRBJ2-5; 8 bases are shared with TRBD2. J lost 2 bases, V lost 4 bases, and 4 bases had no gene match. This CDR3 contains 14 residues. Germline CDR1 SGHTS, CDR2 YDEGEE. The CDR3 here is CASSAGGGQETQYF. CDR3 coding DNA: TGTGCCAGCAGCGCAGGCGGGGGGCAAGAGACCCAGTACTTC.

The rearrangement uses TRBV6-9 and TRBJ1-1, with TRBD1 as a possible D gene (5 bases). Trimming removed 7 bases at V and 1 base at J, with 10 bases between. The CDR3 has 13 amino acids. Germline V gene lookup returns CDR1 MNHGY and CDR2 SVAAGI. CDR3 bases: TGTGCCAGCACTAAAGACAGGAACACTGAAGCTTTCTTT. Protein sequence: CASTKDRNTEAFF.

This clonotype was recorded many times. This chain links TRBV6-1 with TRBJ1-3; no definite D call. The V and J ends lost 3 bases and 0 bases respectively, with 6 bases between them. The germline V gene has CDR1 MNHNS and CDR2 SASEGT. This CDR3 spans 14 amino acids. Written as DNA, the CDR3 is TGTGCCAGCAGTGACGGCGGCTCTGGAAACACCATATATTTT. Translated: CASSDGGSGNTIYF.

This clonotype appeared a few times. The chain recombines TRBV10-3 with TRBJ1-1; unclear D gene. Germline lookup yields CDR1 ENHRY and CDR2 SYGVKD. CDR3 length: 14 amino acids. The V end lost 3 bases, the J end lost 0 bases, and 8 bases lay between the germline ends. CDR3 sequence: CAISETHLNTEAFF. CDR3 nucleotides: TGTGCCATCAGTGAAACTCACTTGAACACTGAAGCTTTCTTT.

There are many counts of this clonotype. The rearrangement links TRBV7-9 to TRBJ1-2, with D perhaps matching TRBD1 (5 bases). The CDR3 covers 12 residues. Per germline, CDR1 SEHNR and CDR2 FQNEAQ (reference sequence). V lost 2 bases and J 9 bases, leaving 10 bases between the germline ends. CDR3 in amino acids: CASSLSGARYTF. The CDR3 DNA reads as TGTGCCAGCAGCTTAAGCGGGGCGCGCTACACCTTC.

As concerns this clonotype: At one boundary the junction diverges from the germline segment, which might be a read error. The rearrangement links TRBV6-5 to TRBJ1-4, with D possibly matching TRBD1 (5 bases). Germline CDR1 MNHEY, CDR2 SVGAGI. CDR3 length: 18 amino acids. The CDR3 sequence is CASSEGKGGGREREKLFF. The CDR3 DNA reads TGCGCCAGCAGTGAGGGAAAGGGTGGGGGAAGGGAACGCGAAAAACTGTTTTTT.

The chain links TRBV9 to TRBJ1-2; D possibly corresponds to TRBD1 (6 bases). The CDR3 has 16 residues. The V end lost 4 bases, the J end lost 2 bases, and 18 bases lay between the germline ends. Germline lookup yields CDR1 SGDLS and CDR2 YYNGEE. The CDR3 bases are TGTGCCAGCAGCTTGGTAGGAGGGGGGGCAAACTATGGCTACACCTTC. As protein: CASSLVGGGANYGYTF.

Of note for this clonotype: Since a much larger clone is just one base distant, this may be a read error. The V gene is TRBV20-1, the J gene TRBJ2-3; D gene unclear. CDR3 size: 14 residues. The ends were cut back, 2 bases at V and 2 bases at J, with 11 bases in the middle. Germline CDR1 reads DFQATT; CDR2 reads SNEGSKA (reference sequence). The CDR3 DNA sequence: TGCAGTGCTAGAAGGCCTAGTAACACAGATACGCAGTATTTT. Translating it yields CSARRPSNTDTQYF.

The sample holds many counts of this clonotype. The chain carries TRBV7-9 and TRBJ2-3, with D hard to call. CDR1 and CDR2 from the germline V gene are SEHNR and FQNEAQ (reference sequence). This CDR3 has 12 residues. Trimming took 4 bases from V and 4 from J, leaving 6 bases between them. The CDR3 DNA reads TGTGCCAGCAGCTCGACTGCAGATACGCAGTATTTT. Its translation: CASSSTADTQYF.

With respect to this clonotype: At one of its ends the junction is not consistent with the germline gene, which may arise from a read error. This chain joins TRBV24-1 and TRBJ2-1; maybe TRBD2 (7 bases). Germline values: CDR1 KGHDR, CDR2 SFDVKD. This CDR3 region has 14 residues. CDR3 protein: CATSYRGVGGRAVF. The CDR3 DNA sequence: TGTGCCACCAGCTACCGGGGGGTTGGGGGGCGGGCGGTCTTC.

V gene TRBV11-2 combines with J gene TRBJ1-3, with TRBD1 matching 7 bases. V dropped 5 bases and J dropped 4; count of bases not matched to a gene: 5. Germline V lookup: CDR1 SGHAT, CDR2 FQNNGV. The CDR3 totals 14 residues. In DNA form, the CDR3 reads TGTGCCAGCAGCCTATTACAGGGGGGAAACACCATATATTTT. Amino acid sequence: CASSLLQGGNTIYF.

Concerning this clonotype itself: Lacking the conserved final phenylalanine or tryptophan, this CDR3 likely reflects a read error. It is unclear where the CDR3 begins or ends on the DNA, so no DNA is shown, and the CDR3 is as TCRdb lists it. The chain couples TRBV15 to TRBJ1-6. The CDR3 extends over 14 residues, inclusive of both ends. The germline gives CDR1 LNHNV, CDR2 YYDKDF (reference sequence). The CDR3 loop is CATSSPAANSTLDL.

This chain joins TRBV7-2 and TRBJ2-7; 7 bases agree with TRBD1. The CDR3 spans 15 residues. Germline V gene lookup returns CDR1 SGHTA and CDR2 FQGNSA. V shed 6 bases and J 8 bases; nucleotides not matched to a gene: 16. Here the CDR3 DNA reads TGTGCCAGCAGTCCAGCGTGGGACAGAGTTGAGAAGCAGTACTTC. Its translation is CASSPAWDRVEKQYF. Combining the CDR3 with reference TRBV7-2 and TRBJ2-7 gives the whole variable domain GAGVSQSPSNKVTEKGKDVELRCDPISGHTALYWYRQSLGQGLEFLIYFQGNSAPDKSGLPSDRFSAERTGGSVSTLTIQRTQQEDSAVYLCASSPAWDRVEKQYFGPGTRLTVT.

Turning to this clonotype: One base away lies a much larger clone, so this may be a sequencing read error. The chain employs TRBV10-3 and TRBJ2-3; 12 bases line up with TRBD2. The J segment lost 11 bases and the V segment lost 4 bases, leaving 10 bases of the junction unmatched. The CDR3 covers 15 residues. Germline loops: CDR1 ENHRY, CDR2 SYGVKD. The CDR3, as DNA: TGTGCCATCAGTGGGGCACTAGCGGGGGGTTTGGGGCAGTATTTT. Protein: CAISGALAGGLGQYF.

The rearrangement links TRBV19 to TRBJ2-5; D call uncertain. This CDR3 is built from 14 residues. Germline V CDR1 and CDR2: LNHDA, SQIVND (reference sequence). Trimming left V 5 bases short and J 1 base short, with 11 bases between. CDR3 in amino acids: CASSLRSFQETQYF. For the CDR3, the DNA is TGTGCCAGTAGTTTACGGTCCTTCCAAGAGACCCAGTACTTC.

The sample holds a few counts of this clonotype. The chain links TRBV6-1 to TRBJ1-5; D unresolved. In germline, CDR1 is MNHNS, CDR2 SASEGT. V dropped 6 bases and J dropped 5 bases, with 17 bases sitting between them. The CDR3 has 15 residues. CDR3 sequence (DNA): TGTGCCAGCAGAAGAACCGGGAGCGGCGATCAGCCCCAGCATTTT. Translating it yields CASRRTGSGDQPQHF.

The V gene is TRBV19, the J gene TRBJ1-3, with D maybe TRBD1 (5 bases). This CDR3 contains 17 residues. The V end was cut by 3 bases, the J end by 8 bases, with 23 bases between. Germline CDR1 and CDR2: LNHDA and SQIVND (reference sequence). This CDR3 is CASSILGREGYGYTIYF. In DNA, the CDR3 is TGTGCCAGTAGTATCTTAGGCAGGGAGGGCTATGGCTACACCATATATTTT. Variable domain in full (rest from reference TRBV19 and TRBJ1-3): DGGITQSPKYLFRKEGQNVTLSCEQNLNHDAMYWYRQDPGQGLRLIYYSQIVNDFQKGDIAEGYSVSREKKESFPLTVTSAQKNPTAFYLCASSILGREGYGYTIYFGEGSWLTVV.

About this clonotype: This CDR3 is missing its conserved last phenylalanine or tryptophan, likely due to a read error. No DNA is shown, since the ends of the CDR3 on it are uncertain; the CDR3 is the one TCRdb lists. The V gene is TRBV2, the J gene TRBJ1-1; TRBD1, as called in the table, went unchecked against the DNA. The CDR3 has 16 residues if both end residues are counted. Per germline, CDR1 SNHLY and CDR2 FYNNEI. The CDR3 loop is CASSLTAGAGQPQHFG.

This chain links TRBV7-8 with TRBJ1-1; 9 nucleotides match TRBD1. The CDR3 runs to 14 residues. V shed 2 bases, J shed 14 bases, and the junction held 12 bases outside the gene matches. Germline V gene lookup returns CDR1 SGHVS and CDR2 FQNEAQ. The CDR3 DNA reads as TGTGCCAGCAGCTTACGGACAGGGGCCAACTATGGCTTCTTT. Translation: CASSLRTGANYGFF.

This clonotype was seen repeatedly, ten times or more. The chain has TRBV6-6 and TRBJ2-1; 10 bases align to TRBD1. The CDR3 extends over 14 amino acids. The germline CDR1 and CDR2 sequences are MNHNY and SVGAGI (reference sequence). With 11 bases clipped from V and 9 bases from J, the junction kept 13 bases outside the gene matches. The CDR3 protein is CAGSTGTGATEQFF. CDR3 bases: TGTGCCGGATCGACCGGGACAGGGGCTACTGAGCAGTTCTTC.

A note on this clonotype: Mismatch with germline at one junction end may stem from a read error. V and J are TRBV9 and TRBJ1-5; the D is unclear. The CDR3 sequence is 15 residues long. The germline CDR1 and CDR2 sequences are SGDLS and YYNGEE. The CDR3 region has the DNA TGTGCCAGCAGTTTGCAAGCAATGAGCAATCAGTCCCAGCATTTC. Encoded protein: CASSLQAMSNQSQHF.

The sample holds many counts of this clonotype. The rearrangement links TRBV7-2 to TRBJ2-7, with TRBD2 identical over 8 bases. The junction had 12 bases not matched to a gene; V was cut back by 1 base and J by 4 bases. This CDR3 has 17 residues. CDR1 is SGHTA, CDR2 FQGNSA, per germline. CDR3 sequence (DNA): TGTGCCAGCAGCTTAGATAGCGGGGCTGCCCTGGGGTACGAGCAGTACTTC. This translates into CASSLDSGAALGYEQYF.